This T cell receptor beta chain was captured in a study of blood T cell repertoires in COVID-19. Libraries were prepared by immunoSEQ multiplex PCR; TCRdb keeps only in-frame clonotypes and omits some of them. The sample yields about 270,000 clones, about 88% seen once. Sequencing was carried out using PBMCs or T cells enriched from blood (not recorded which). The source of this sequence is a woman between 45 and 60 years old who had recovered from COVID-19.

The CDR3: CASSLFGTSGRATDTQYF. DNA of the CDR3: TGTGCCAGCAGCTTATTCGGGACTAGCGGGAGGGCCACAGATACGCAGTATTTT. This chain joins TRBV7-2 and TRBJ2-3, with 16 nucleotides matching TRBD2. The CDR3 sequence is 18 residues long. V shed 2 bases and J 2 bases; nucleotides not matched to a gene: 4. Germline V lookup: CDR1 SGHTA, CDR2 FQGNSA.